These 22 T cell receptor beta chains were sequenced from one sample in a study of T cell repertoires in cytomegalovirus infection. TCRdb reprocessed the reads with MiXCR, giving one entry per CDR3 protein. The top ten hold under 15% of the sample, which has some 940,000 distinct CDR3 sequences, approximately 33% seen once. For these receptors, no antigen is known. Sequencing was performed on cultured CD8+ T cells from PBMCs, taken from culture after CMV antigen stimulation. These receptors were collected from a human donor in good health (CMV status not recorded). Some clones in this sample may be carry-over from other donors' samples.

This clonotype has at least ten counts. The chain carries TRBV7-8 and TRBJ2-5; D tentatively reads TRBD1 or TRBD2 (5 bases each). V dropped 5 bases and J dropped 5 bases, with 15 bases sitting between them. In germline, CDR1 is SGHVS, CDR2 FQNEAQ. The CDR3 extends over 14 amino acids. The CDR3, as DNA: TGTGCCAGCAGCCCCAGTGGGGGTGAGGAGACCCAGTACTTC. Its protein product is CASSPSGGEETQYF.

The V and J genes are TRBV5-1 and TRBJ2-4, with D unresolved. V was pared by 4 bases and J by 1 base, with 12 bases between. This CDR3 is built from 15 residues. Germline V gives CDR1 SGHRS, CDR2 YFSETQ. The CDR3 protein is CASSEIPRAKNIQYF. The CDR3 DNA reads TGCGCCAGCAGCGAGATTCCCAGGGCCAAAAACATTCAGTACTTC.

This clonotype was counted at least ten times. The gene calls are TRBV6-2 or TRBV6-3 and TRBJ1-5; the D is unclear. Trimming stripped 0 bases from V and 2 bases from J, with 8 bases between. The V gene's germline CDR1 is MNHEY and CDR2 SVGEGT. The CDR3 is 15 amino acids. CDR3 sequence (DNA): TGTGCCAGCAGTTACTCGGTACCAGGCAATCAGCCCCAGCATTTT. Residues: CASSYSVPGNQPQHF.

V usage is TRBV6-2 or TRBV6-3 and J usage is TRBJ2-3, with 10 bases that match TRBD2. Germline loops: CDR1 MNHEY, CDR2 SVGEGT. The CDR3 spans 14 residues. V lost 6 bases, J lost 2 bases, and 2 bases stayed unmatched. The CDR3 nucleotides read TGTGCCAGCAGAGGACTAGCGGTCACAGATACGCAGTATTTT. The encoded protein is CASRGLAVTDTQYF.

This clonotype was seen a handful of times. The chain is built from TRBV12-5 and TRBJ1-5; D possibly corresponds to TRBD1 (6 bases). Germline loops: CDR1 LGHNT, CDR2 FRNRAP. The CDR3 has 16 residues. Trimming stripped 5 bases from V and 5 bases from J, with 19 bases between. CDR3 nucleotide sequence: TGTGCTAGTGGTAGCCCCCCGGGGGCCGACCATCAGCCCCAGCATTTT. This translates into CASGSPPGADHQPQHF.

The chain employs TRBV5-1 and TRBJ1-1; maybe TRBD1 (6 bases). V lost 4 bases, J lost 10 bases, and 20 bases lay in between. Germline CDR1 reads SGHRS; CDR2 reads YFSETQ. The CDR3 consists of 14 residues. The CDR3 coding sequence is TGCGCCAGCAGCCTACAGGGAGATGGGAGTGGAGCTTTCTTT. This encodes CASSLQGDGSGAFF.

Ten or more counts support this clonotype. The chain carries TRBV7-6 and TRBJ2-2; D perhaps matches TRBD1 (6 bases). With 3 bases removed from V and 4 bases from J, the gap between germline ends came to 12 bases. The CDR3 covers 15 residues. Per the germline V gene, CDR1 is SGHVS and CDR2 is FNYEAQ. CDR3 bases: TGTGCCAGCAGCTTCAGGGGAATAAGCACCGGGGAGCTGTTTTTT. Protein: CASSFRGISTGELFF.

The rearrangement joins TRBV7-9 to TRBJ1-2; D is ambiguous. Germline V CDR1 and CDR2: SEHNR, FQNEAQ (reference sequence). With 5 bases removed from V and 7 bases from J, the gap between germline ends came to 14 bases. The CDR3 runs 13 residues. The CDR3 sequence: CASSPSLSGGYTF. DNA for the CDR3: TGTGCCAGCAGCCCCAGCTTATCGGGTGGCTACACCTTC. The variable domain in full, completed from reference TRBV7-9 and TRBJ1-2, reads DTGVSQNPRHKITKRGQNVTFRCDPISEHNRLYWYRQTLGQGPEFLTYFQNEAQLEKSRLLSDRFSAERPKGSFSTLEIQRTEQGDSAMYLCASSPSLSGGYTFGSGTRLTVV.

This clonotype was counted only a few times. This chain links TRBV5-1 with TRBJ2-4; perhaps TRBD1 as D (6 bases). Trimming shortened V by 6 bases and J by 2 bases, and 12 bases separated the two germline ends. The CDR3 is made up of 14 amino acids. CDR1 SGHRS and CDR2 YFSETQ come from the germline V gene. The CDR3 is CASTPDSPKNIQYF. The CDR3 DNA is TGCGCCAGCACCCCGGACAGCCCCAAAAACATTCAGTACTTC.

The CDR3 loop reads CASSVGRGYGYTF. The DNA of the CDR3 is TGCGCCAGCAGTGTGGGGCGCGGCTATGGCTACACCTTC. The chain is built from TRBV5-1 and TRBJ1-2, with a tentative D call TRBD1 (5 bases). Germline V gene lookup returns CDR1 SGHRS and CDR2 YFSETQ. V lost 5 bases to trimming and J lost 4 bases, with 12 bases between them. This CDR3 has 13 amino acids.

The V gene is TRBV27, the J gene TRBJ2-1; D gene uncertain. Germline V CDR1 and CDR2: MNHEY, SMNVEV (reference sequence). The CDR3 totals 13 residues. The germline V and J ends were trimmed by 1 base and 5 bases, with 6 bases remaining between them. The CDR3, as DNA: TGTGCCAGCAGTTTATACAAGCACAATGAGCAGTTCTTC. Translated, it gives CASSLYKHNEQFF.

The table lists this clonotype with a few counts. The chain carries TRBV28 and TRBJ2-1, with 8 bases lining up with TRBD2. The CDR3 runs to 15 residues. The ends lost 4 bases at V and 8 bases at J; junction bases unmatched: 10. Germline V gene data show CDR1 as MDHEN and CDR2 as SYDVKM. CDR3 DNA sequence: TGTGCCAGCAGTTCCCCCGGGACTAGGCTCTATGAGCAGTTCTTC. Its protein is CASSSPGTRLYEQFF.

V usage is TRBV28 and J usage is TRBJ1-6, with D unclear. This CDR3 is 14 amino acids long. Trimming shortened V by 1 base and J by 1 base, and 2 bases separated the two germline ends. The germline V gene encodes CDR1 MDHEN and CDR2 SYDVKM. The chain's CDR3 is CASSLLSYNSPLHF. The CDR3 nucleotides read TGTGCCAGCAGTTTATTATCCTATAATTCACCCCTCCACTTT.

V and J are TRBV7-9 and TRBJ2-1; D perhaps matches TRBD2 (6 bases). V lost 6 bases, J lost 9 bases, and 9 bases lay in between. Looked up from germline, CDR1 is SEHNR and CDR2 is FQNEAQ (reference sequence). The CDR3 extends over 11 amino acids. CDR3 DNA: TGTGCCAGCAGACCGCGGGGTGAGCAGTTCTTC. Translating gives CASRPRGEQFF.

In the case of this clonotype: A much larger clone is a single base away; this may be a read error. V is TRBV7-2 and J is TRBJ2-1; 7 nucleotides line up with TRBD1. The CDR3 is 14 residues long. After removal of 1 base from V and 7 bases from J, the junction contained 4 bases not matched to a gene. The germline CDR1 and CDR2 sequences are SGHTA and FQGNSA. CDR3 nucleotides: TGTGCCAGCAGCTTAGTGGGGACAGAGAATGAGCAGTTCTTC. Protein sequence: CASSLVGTENEQFF.

The V gene is TRBV27, the J gene TRBJ1-3; D might be TRBD1 (5 bases). Germline V lookup: CDR1 MNHEY, CDR2 SMNVEV (reference sequence). V was pared by 8 bases and J by 4 bases, with 15 bases between. The CDR3 totals 14 residues. DNA of the CDR3: TGTGCCAGCGGGGCGGGGAACTGGGGAAACACCATATATTTT. Protein product: CASGAGNWGNTIYF.

The chain couples TRBV4-3 to TRBJ2-2; maybe TRBD1 (6 bases). Trimming left V 4 bases short and J 3 bases short, with 12 bases between. Germline V gives CDR1 LGHNA, CDR2 YSLEER. CDR3 length equals 15 residues. CDR3 in amino acids: CASSPQGLYTGELFF. CDR3 DNA sequence: TGCGCCAGCAGCCCCCAGGGGCTCTACACCGGGGAGCTGTTTTTT.

This chain connects TRBV19 to TRBJ1-5; the match to TRBD1 covers 8 bases. Germline loops: CDR1 LNHDA, CDR2 SQIVND (reference sequence). V lost 5 bases and J lost 7; bases outside the gene matches: 10. This CDR3 spans 15 amino acids. This CDR3 is CASSASQGVHQPQHF. CDR3 DNA sequence: TGTGCCAGTAGTGCGTCACAGGGGGTTCACCAGCCCCAGCATTTT.

The chain links TRBV12-3 or TRBV12-4 to TRBJ2-7; D is possibly TRBD2 (6 bases). CDR3 size: 16 residues. V lost 3 bases to trimming and J lost 3 bases, with 18 bases between them. CDR3 sequence: CASSLGGPPSFYEQYV. CDR3 nucleotide sequence: TGTGCCAGCAGTTTGGGAGGACCCCCTTCATTCTACGAGCAGTACGTC.

This clonotype showed up just a few times. The rearrangement uses TRBV7-2 and TRBJ1-4; D is undetermined. There are 12 residues in the CDR3. Germline V gene data show CDR1 as SGHTA and CDR2 as FQGNSA. The V end lost 3 bases, the J end lost 8 bases, and 7 bases lay between the germline ends. CDR3 in DNA: TGTGCCAGCAGCTTTCGGCGAGAAAAACTGTTTTTT. This gives the protein CASSFRREKLFF. The entire variable domain, with the rest obtained from reference TRBV7-2 and TRBJ1-4, is as follows: GAGVSQSPSNKVTEKGKDVELRCDPISGHTALYWYRQSLGQGLEFLIYFQGNSAPDKSGLPSDRFSAERTGGSVSTLTIQRTQQEDSAVYLCASSFRREKLFFGSGTQLSVL.

The CDR3 reads CASSTIQGGGLKYTQYF. CDR3 sequence (DNA): TGTGCCAGCAGCACAATCCAAGGCGGGGGGCTCAAGTATACGCAGTATTTT. This chain uses TRBV7-6 with TRBJ2-3; 8 bases match TRBD2. Germline V gene sequence: CDR1 SGHVS, CDR2 FNYEAQ. J lost 7 bases, V lost 5 bases, and 17 bases had no gene match. This CDR3 contains 17 residues.

The table lists this clonotype with a count of one. One end of the junction is discordant with germline, which a read error may explain. CDR3 region: CCARVWLAGDNEQFF. The CDR3 region has the DNA TGCTGTGCTAGAGTTTGGCTAGCGGGGGACAATGAGCAGTTCTTC. The rearrangement links TRBV20-1 to TRBJ2-1, with 10 bases fitting TRBD2. The CDR3 is 15 amino acids. The germline V gene has CDR1 DFQATT and CDR2 SNEGSKA (reference sequence).